Below are 3 T cell receptor beta chains sequenced from a single sample in a study of T cells in women clearing cervical HPV infection. TCRdb's table, derived via immunoSEQ multiplex PCR, lists solely in-frame clones and lacks some. This table holds 25,000 to 35,000 clones. Sequencing was done on a sample of blood buffy coat. These TCRs come from a woman aged 18 to 75 with a cervical HPV16 infection that either progressed to CIN3+ or cleared (not recorded which).

Of note for this clone: The observed sequence ends 3 residues before the CDR3 terminus, with the missing tail filled in from the germline J gene. The chain carries TRBV6-1 and TRBJ2-7, with D perhaps matching TRBD1 (5 bases). The CDR3 totals 14 residues. With 4 bases removed from V and 2 bases from J, the gap between germline ends came to 12 bases. The germline CDR1 and CDR2 sequences are MNHNS and SASEGT. The CDR3 bases that were read are TGTGCCAGCAGTGGGGCAGGGATTCCCTACGAG. It encodes CASSGAGIPYE. The complete CDR3 protein is CASSGAGIPYEQYF.

Points on this clone: The CDR3 end falls 3 residues outside the read, so it is completed with the germline J gene. The chain recombines TRBV5-1 with TRBJ2-1; TRBD1 matches 7 bases. V lost 2 bases to trimming and J lost 1 base; unmatched junction nucleotides: 3. The length of the CDR3 is 15 residues. Germline values: CDR1 SGHRS, CDR2 YFSETQ. This chain's CDR3 is CASSFETGSYNEQFF. The part of the CDR3 DNA that was read is TGCGCCAGCAGCTTCGAGACAGGGTCCTACAATGAG.

A word on this clone: The read terminates 3 residues before the CDR3 end, so the remaining end is supplied by the germline J gene. This rearrangement joins TRBV29-1 to TRBJ2-5, with 8 bases matching TRBD2. V lost 1 base, J lost 5 bases, and 6 bases stayed unmatched. Germline loops: CDR1 SQVTM, CDR2 ANQGSEA. CDR3 length equals 14 residues. The sequenced CDR3 bases are TGCAGCGTTGAAGGCCCGGGGGGGGCGGAGACC. Amino acids: CSVEGPGGAET. The full CDR3 protein reads CSVEGPGGAETQYF.